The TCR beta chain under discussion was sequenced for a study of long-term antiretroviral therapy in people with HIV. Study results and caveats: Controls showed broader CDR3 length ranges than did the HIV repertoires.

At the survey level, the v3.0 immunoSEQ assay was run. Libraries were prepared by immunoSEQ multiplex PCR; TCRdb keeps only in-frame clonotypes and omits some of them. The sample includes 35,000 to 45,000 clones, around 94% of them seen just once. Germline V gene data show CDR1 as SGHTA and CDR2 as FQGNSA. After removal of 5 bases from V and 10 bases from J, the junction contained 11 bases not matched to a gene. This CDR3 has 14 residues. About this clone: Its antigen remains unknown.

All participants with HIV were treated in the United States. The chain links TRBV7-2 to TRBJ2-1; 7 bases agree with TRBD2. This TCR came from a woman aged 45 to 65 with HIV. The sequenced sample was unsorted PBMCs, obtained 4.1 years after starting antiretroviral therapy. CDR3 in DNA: TGTGCCAGCAGCCCAAGCGCGGGGGACGGGGAGCAGTTCTTC. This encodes CASSPSAGDGEQFF.